This TCR beta chain was profiled in a study of CD8+CD57+ T cells in acquired aplastic anemia. Study details: On average, sorted CD4+ and CD8+ cells gave roughly 2.9 ug of DNA.

Comments on this clonotype: The antigen is undetermined.

Genomic DNA, serving as template, underwent TCR beta VDJ and CDR3 profiling. MiXCR, applied by TCRdb to the reads, yields one record per CDR3 protein. In the table there are roughly 250,000 distinct CDR3 sequences, about 80% of which are singletons. The study, taken as a whole, reports: Patients and controls shared about 27 CD8+ CDR3 sequences. Patient and control CD8+ Simpson's diversity was not significantly different.

V lost 6 bases and J 4 bases, leaving 6 bases between the germline ends. Germline V gives CDR1 SNHLY, CDR2 FYNNEI. The CDR3 spans 11 residues. The patients chosen for sequencing had shown expansion of CD8+CD57+ cells (detected by flow cytometry). Blood came from patients not yet given any therapy. The genes are TRBV2 and TRBJ2-5; D not certain. The sequence derives from a human donor with aplastic anemia. Sample: sorted CD4+, CD8+, or CD8+CD57+ T cells (not recorded which) from PBMCs. In DNA, the CDR3 is TGTGCCAGCAGCGACGGAGAGACCCAGTACTTC. Protein product: CASSDGETQYF.